The entry below gives a single T cell receptor beta chain sequence along with its context. Produced via immunoSEQ multiplex PCR; TCRdb's table is partial and in-frame only. The data show over 100,000 clones, with around 89% seen just once and 17% held by the top ten. This specimen comes from a study of control samples from healthy donors and cancer patients. The length of the CDR3 is 14 residues. The V end was cut by 2 bases, the J end by 2 bases, with 10 bases between. In germline, CDR1 is SGHTA, CDR2 FQGTGA. The sequenced sample was blood. The chain uses TRBV7-3 and TRBJ2-7, with unresolved D. The origin of this receptor is a woman in her 50s in good health. CDR3 sequence: CASSLGGGTYEQYF. CDR3 nucleotide sequence: TGTGCCAGCAGCTTAGGTGGCGGTACCTACGAGCAGTACTTC.